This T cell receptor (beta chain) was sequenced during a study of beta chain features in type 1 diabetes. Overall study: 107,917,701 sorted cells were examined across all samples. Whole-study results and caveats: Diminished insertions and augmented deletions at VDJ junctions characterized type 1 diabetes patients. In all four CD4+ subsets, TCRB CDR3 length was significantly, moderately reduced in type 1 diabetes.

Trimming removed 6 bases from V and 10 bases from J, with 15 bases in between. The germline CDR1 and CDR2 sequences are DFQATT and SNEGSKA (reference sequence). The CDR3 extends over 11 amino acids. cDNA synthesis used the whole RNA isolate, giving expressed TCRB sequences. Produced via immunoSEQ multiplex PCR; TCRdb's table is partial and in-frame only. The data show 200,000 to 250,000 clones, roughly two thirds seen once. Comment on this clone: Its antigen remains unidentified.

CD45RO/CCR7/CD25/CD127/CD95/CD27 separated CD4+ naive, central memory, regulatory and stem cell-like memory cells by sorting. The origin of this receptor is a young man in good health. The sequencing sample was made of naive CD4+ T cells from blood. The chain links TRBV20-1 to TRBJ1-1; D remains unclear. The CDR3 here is CSALSELAAFF. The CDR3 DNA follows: TGCAGTGCCCTGTCCGAGTTGGCAGCTTTCTTT.